A few counts support the clone carrying this TCR beta chain. Its antigen is not identified. This CDR3 has 14 amino acids. V shed 6 bases, J shed 7 bases, and the junction held 6 bases outside the gene matches. CDR1 MNHEY and CDR2 SVGEGT come from the germline V gene. TCRdb fed the RACE reads into MiXCR, producing one record per CDR3 protein. The sample includes fewer than 85,000 distinct CDR3 sequences, roughly a tenth of them seen just once. These data are taken from a study of human T cells and chemical hapten exposure. This sample's time point: patch test 2, 6 weeks after DPC sensitization. Treatment indicated: therapeutic diphenylcyclopropenone sensitization with weekly scalp DPC. Findings and caveats of the study: Compared to controls, expanded TCRs made significantly more large clusters of similar CDR3s.

The source of this sequence is a woman younger than 45 with alopecia areata. Some clones in this sample may be carry-over from other donors' samples. J is TRBJ1-5 and V is TRBV6-2 or TRBV6-3; TRBD1 aligns across 10 bases. Sequencing used whole blood, obtained in connection with sensitization to the hapten diphenylcyclopropenone (DPC). The CDR3 sequence: CASSRGQGEQPQHF. DNA for the CDR3: TGTGCCAGCAGCCGCGGACAGGGGGAACAGCCCCAGCATTTT.